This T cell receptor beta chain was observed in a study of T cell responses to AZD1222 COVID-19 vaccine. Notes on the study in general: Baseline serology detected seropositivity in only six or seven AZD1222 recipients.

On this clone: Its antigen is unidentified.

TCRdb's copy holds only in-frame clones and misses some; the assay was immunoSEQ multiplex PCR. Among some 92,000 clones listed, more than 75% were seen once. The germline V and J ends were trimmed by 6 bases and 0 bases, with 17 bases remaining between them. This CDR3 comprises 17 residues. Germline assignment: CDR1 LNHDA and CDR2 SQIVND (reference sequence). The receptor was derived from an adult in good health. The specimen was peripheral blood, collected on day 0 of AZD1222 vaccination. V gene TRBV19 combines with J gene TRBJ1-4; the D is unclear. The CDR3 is CASRGILSGSTNEKLFF. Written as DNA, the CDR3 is TGTGCCAGTAGGGGAATCTTATCCGGCTCAACTAATGAAAAACTGTTTTTT.